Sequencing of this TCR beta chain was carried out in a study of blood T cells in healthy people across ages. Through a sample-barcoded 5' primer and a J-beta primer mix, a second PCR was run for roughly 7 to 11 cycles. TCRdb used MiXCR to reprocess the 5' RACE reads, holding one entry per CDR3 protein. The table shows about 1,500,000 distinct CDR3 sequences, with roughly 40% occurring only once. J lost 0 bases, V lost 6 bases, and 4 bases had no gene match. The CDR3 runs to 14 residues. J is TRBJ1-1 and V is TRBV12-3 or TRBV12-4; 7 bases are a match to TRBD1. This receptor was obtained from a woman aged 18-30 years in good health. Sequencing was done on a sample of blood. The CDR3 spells CASRLQGLNTEAFF. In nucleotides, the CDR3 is TGTGCCAGCAGGCTACAGGGGTTGAACACTGAAGCTTTCTTT.